This TCR beta chain was sequenced in a study of blood T cell repertoires in COVID-19. Background on the study: Sample material is recorded as cDNA or gDNA derived from T cells, B-cell-depleted T cells, or PBMCs.

The V gene lost 0 bases and the J gene lost 8 bases, with 17 bases spanning the gap. Per the germline V gene, CDR1 is LGHDT and CDR2 is YNNKEL (reference sequence). The CDR3 contains 17 residues. TCRdb's table, derived via immunoSEQ multiplex PCR, lists solely in-frame clones and lacks some. The sample lists 230,000 or so clones, about four fifths occurring once. The sample comprised peripheral blood. The V gene is TRBV3-1 (or the pseudogene TRBV3-2), the J gene TRBJ1-6; D is unresolved. The clonotype comes from a woman older than 75 with COVID-19, enrolled during active disease. This CDR3 reads CASSQDLTYQRDSPLHF. CDR3 bases: TGTGCCAGCAGCCAAGATCTAACTTACCAGAGGGATTCACCCCTCCACTTT.